This T cell receptor (beta chain) emerged from a study of blood T cell repertoires in COVID-19. Whole-study context: T cells, B-cell-depleted T cells, or PBMCs supplied cDNA or gDNA.

The table came from immunoSEQ multiplex PCR; TCRdb's copy has only in-frame clones and leaves some out. The data hold approximately 280,000 clones, with roughly 89% observed a single time. The CDR3 is made up of 13 amino acids. The germline gives CDR1 LGHNT, CDR2 FRNRAP. The V end was cut by 1 base, the J end by 5 bases, with 9 bases between. The rearrangement uses TRBV12-5 and TRBJ2-7; a weak D match, TRBD1 (5 bases). Sequenced material: peripheral blood. This TCR was sampled from a man aged 35 to 55 with acute or convalescent COVID-19. The CDR3 region is CASGLGRADEQYF. The CDR3 DNA reads TGTGCTAGTGGTTTGGGCAGGGCAGACGAGCAGTACTTC.